This is a list of T cell receptor beta chains from one sample in a study of blood T cell repertoires in COVID-19. Libraries were prepared by immunoSEQ multiplex PCR; TCRdb keeps only in-frame clonotypes and omits some of them. The sample shows about 220,000 clones, around 80% of them seen only once. Input material: peripheral blood. These receptor sequences come from a man aged 50 to 60 with active or convalescent COVID-19. Both conserved end residues are part of each CDR3.

cdr3_aa,j_call,v_call
CASSLYGQGSVGTGELFF,TRBJ2-2,TRBV27
CASSLDQEVQYF,TRBJ2-7,TRBV5-1
CATRQSLIAKNIQYF,TRBJ2-4,TRBV28
CASSPSGSNQPQHF,TRBJ1-5,TRBV7-9
CASSQDSVGHEQFF,TRBJ2-1,TRBV4-3
CASSQTSGARNEQFF,TRBJ2-1,TRBV6-5
CASSPNRAGVSYEQYF,TRBJ2-7,TRBV7-2
CASSSLDFYEQYF,TRBJ2-7,TRBV11-2
CAGRDNEQFF,TRBJ2-1,TRBV4-3
CASDRGTYEQYF,TRBJ2-7,TRBV30
CASSPGLAGREPYNEQFF,TRBJ2-1,TRBV7-3
CASTLSGNTIYF,TRBJ1-3,TRBV28
CASPFEGPGYTF,TRBJ1-2,TRBV3-1/TRBV3-2
CAIRDRVAETQYF,TRBJ2-5,TRBV10-3
CASSQEWGTASGGTDTQYF,TRBJ2-3,TRBV4-2
CASSLDRQGQETQYF,TRBJ2-5,TRBV5-4
CATQASGGNTIYF,TRBJ1-3,TRBV24-1
CASSPTGQGAWNTGELFF,TRBJ2-2,TRBV27
CASSVREEGLSSGNTIYF,TRBJ1-3,TRBV19
CASSSGLAGGSGFEQFF,TRBJ2-1,TRBV5-1
CATSDSFGKTGELGTQYF,TRBJ2-3,TRBV24-1
CASSPYADTQYF,TRBJ2-3,TRBV7-9
CASRRTSPGIQYF,TRBJ2-4,TRBV5-8
CASSPLSRGQEQYF,TRBJ2-7,TRBV6-2/TRBV6-3
CASSLGTLTRETQYF,TRBJ2-5,TRBV7-9
CASRRQLIEAFF,TRBJ1-1,TRBV2
CASSPTGRDTEAFF,TRBJ1-1,TRBV18
CASSDGVSNEKLFF,TRBJ1-4,TRBV2
CASSFVQRNEQFF,TRBJ2-1,TRBV7-2
CASSQETDNEQFF,TRBJ2-1,TRBV4-3
CSVEIAAYEQYF,TRBJ2-7,TRBV29-1
CASRGQGSTGELFF,TRBJ2-2,TRBV19
CASSQSSRDSYGYTF,TRBJ1-2,TRBV4-3
CASSPFTRERGSRAFF,TRBJ1-1,TRBV4-1
CASRPTGNYEQYF,TRBJ2-7,TRBV5-1
CASRRSYNSPLHF,TRBJ1-6,TRBV6-5
CASRARDRGIQYF,TRBJ2-4,TRBV6-5
CASSPQTGLNTEAFF,TRBJ1-1,TRBV7-2
CASSLLGQGAYGTEAFF,TRBJ1-1,TRBV2
CASSLGTSGRLLRLASYNEQFF,TRBJ2-1,TRBV28
CASSYGRAGNEQFF,TRBJ2-1,TRBV6-2/TRBV6-3
CASSLSWDRPNTGELFF,TRBJ2-2,TRBV28
CASTHLDRGSPYEQYF,TRBJ2-7,TRBV9
CASSERSGYYGYTF,TRBJ1-2,TRBV25-1
CASSELYSKNIQYF,TRBJ2-4,TRBV6-1
CASSLRLYGYTF,TRBJ1-2,TRBV28
CASNVLGNRGSGETQYF,TRBJ2-5,TRBV9
CASSEAGGQPQHF,TRBJ1-5,TRBV2
CASSPEGGGYGYTF,TRBJ1-2,TRBV5-4
CASSQEKGRQETQYF,TRBJ2-5,TRBV4-1
CASSERSGTYNEQFF,TRBJ2-1,TRBV6-1
CASSQGVRGFSGNTIYF,TRBJ1-3,TRBV3-1/TRBV3-2
CASSYSGGHGYTF,TRBJ1-2,TRBV6-2/TRBV6-3
CASSPRRAEETQYF,TRBJ2-5,TRBV5-1
CASSPPGTSHQETQYF,TRBJ2-5,TRBV18
CASSPLRQDGTEAFF,TRBJ1-1,TRBV18